The 29 T cell receptor beta chains below come from one sample, sequenced in a study of shared clonotypes between healthy human individuals (dated by TCRdb to 2020 to 2021). Receptors were amplified or captured by the immunoSEQ multiplex PCR assay. TCRdb re-hosts the immuneACCESS table, in-frame sequences only. Its copies lack some clones; in the studies checked, an unresolved V gene accounts for under half of them, and the cause for the rest is not known. For this sample there are fewer than 2.5 million clones; 80% to 95% appear just once. The ten biggest clones cover roughly 0.39% of the sample. The sequencing input was naive CD4+ T cells from PBMCs. According to the study, the label for this sample's cell subset or site signals: CD45RA+ positively selected. The source of these receptors is a man aged 18 to 35 in good health. Some clones in this sample may be carry-over from other donors' samples.

The CDR3: CASSLGQTNTEAFF. CDR3 sequence (DNA): TGTGCCAGCAGCTTGGGACAGACGAACACTGAAGCTTTCTTT. V gene TRBV5-6 combines with J gene TRBJ1-1; D perhaps matches TRBD1 (5 bases). The CDR3 extends over 14 amino acids. The ends were cut back, 0 bases at V and 1 base at J, with 7 bases in the middle. The germline V gene has CDR1 SGHDT and CDR2 YYEEEE.

This clone was recorded once. This rearrangement joins TRBV5-4 to TRBJ2-1; no reliable D call. This CDR3 region has 12 residues. V was shortened by 0 bases and J by 9 bases, with 7 bases between the two germline ends. Germline lookup yields CDR1 SGHNT and CDR2 YYREEE (reference sequence). The CDR3 DNA follows: TGTGCCAGCAGCTTGGTGGGTCCTGAGCAGTTCTTC. This gives the protein CASSLVGPEQFF.

This chain links TRBV11-2 with TRBJ2-3; 9 bases map to TRBD1. The trim removed 5 bases at V and 12 bases at J, leaving 18 bases unmatched. The CDR3 is 16 residues long. Germline assignment: CDR1 SGHAT and CDR2 FQNNGV. Here the CDR3 reads CASSSSPGQGLSGQYF. In nucleotides, the CDR3 is TGTGCCAGCAGCAGCTCTCCGGGACAGGGACTCTCTGGCCAGTATTTT.

This clone has a handful of counts. The V gene is TRBV19, the J gene TRBJ2-7; 8 bases map to TRBD1. CDR1 is LNHDA and CDR2 is SQIVND in the germline V gene (reference sequence). CDR3 length: 13 residues. Germline trimming cut 3 bases from V and 6 bases from J; bases unmatched to any gene: 4. The CDR3 region is CASSIGQGLEQYF. The CDR3 nucleotides are TGTGCCAGTAGTATCGGACAGGGACTCGAGCAGTACTTC.

In the case of this clone: The sample has other DNA sequences that encode this CDR3 too. V and J are TRBV5-1 and TRBJ1-3, with D uncertain. This CDR3 is built from 15 residues. Deletions cut 0 bases from V and 0 bases from J, with 7 bases between. Germline V gene sequence: CDR1 SGHRS, CDR2 YFSETQ. The CDR3 here is CASSLESGSGNTIYF. The DNA for the CDR3 is TGCGCCAGCAGCTTGGAGTCCGGCTCTGGAAACACCATATATTTT.

This clone was seen more than once but under ten times. V is TRBV2 and J is TRBJ1-1, with a weak D call TRBD1 (5 bases). V was shortened by 4 bases and J by 1 base, with 13 bases between the two germline ends. Germline lookup yields CDR1 SNHLY and CDR2 FYNNEI. This CDR3 is 15 amino acids long. The CDR3 is CASSGRGRSNTEAFF. As DNA, the CDR3 is TGTGCCAGCAGTGGGCGGGGGAGGTCGAACACTGAAGCTTTCTTT.

The chain links TRBV2 to TRBJ1-3; D ambiguous. Germline V gives CDR1 SNHLY, CDR2 FYNNEI. This CDR3 is built from 13 residues. V was clipped by 4 bases and J by 4 bases, with 8 bases between them. CDR3 sequence reads: CASSGYSGNTIYF. Here the CDR3 DNA reads TGTGCCAGCAGTGGATACAGCGGAAACACCATATATTTT.

This sequence joins TRBV18 and TRBJ2-7, with no clear D. The CDR3 runs to 16 residues. V shed 8 bases and J shed 2 bases, with 22 bases lying between them. Germline V gene lookup returns CDR1 KGHSH and CDR2 LQKENI. The CDR3 coding sequence is TGTGCCAGCGGACCGGTCCCCGGTGTCGCCACCTACGAGCAGTACTTC. Protein product: CASGPVPGVATYEQYF.

This chain uses TRBV11-2 with TRBJ2-1; D not resolved. Trimming left V 0 bases short and J 8 bases short, with 5 bases between. This CDR3 comprises 12 residues. Germline assignment: CDR1 SGHAT and CDR2 FQNNGV. CDR3 DNA sequence: TGTGCCAGCAGCTTAGACCCGCATGAGCAGTTCTTC. It is translated as CASSLDPHEQFF.

In regard to this clone: The sample contains more than one DNA sequence encoding this CDR3. The V gene is TRBV7-3, the J gene TRBJ2-5; the match to TRBD2 covers 12 bases. The CDR3 extends over 15 amino acids. Germline V gene sequence: CDR1 SGHTA, CDR2 FQGTGA. Trimming removed 2 bases from V and 2 bases from J; junction bases left unmatched: 0. The CDR3 region has the DNA TGTGCCAGCAGCTTAGGACTAGCGGGACAAGAGACCCAGTACTTC. Its protein is CASSLGLAGQETQYF.

The chain has TRBV18 and TRBJ2-3, with 8 bases aligning to TRBD1. Germline values: CDR1 KGHSH, CDR2 LQKENI. The CDR3 length is 15 residues. Trimming at V came to 3 bases and at J to 3 bases, leaving 5 bases not matched to a gene. In DNA, the CDR3 is TGTGCCAGCTCACCGTCGACAGGGGTAACAGATACGCAGTATTTT. It is translated as CASSPSTGVTDTQYF.

The chain links TRBV6-5 to TRBJ1-2; D not certain. V was clipped by 2 bases and J by 8 bases, with 18 bases between them. Looked up from germline, CDR1 is MNHEY and CDR2 is SVGAGI. This CDR3 has 15 amino acids. CDR3 sequence: CASSYPSLRVGGYTF. In DNA, the CDR3 is TGTGCCAGCAGTTACCCCTCACTAAGGGTGGGAGGCTACACCTTC.

A remark on this clone: Distinct nucleotide sequences in the sample also encode this CDR3. The J gene is TRBJ2-3, the V gene TRBV5-1; 12 nucleotides align to TRBD2. Per the germline V gene, CDR1 is SGHRS and CDR2 is YFSETQ. Germline trimming cut 4 bases from V and 4 bases from J; bases unmatched to any gene: 7. The CDR3 loop spans 16 amino acids. As DNA, the CDR3 is TGCGCCAGCAGCCTAGGGACTAGCGGGCGACCAGATACGCAGTATTTT. This translates into CASSLGTSGRPDTQYF.

The rearrangement links TRBV28 to TRBJ2-1; 10 bases are shared with TRBD1. CDR1 and CDR2 (germline): MDHEN, SYDVKM. V dropped 3 bases and J dropped 8; count of bases not matched to a gene: 13. The CDR3 extends over 17 amino acids. CDR3 region: CASSFAGQGTEGYEQFF. CDR3 sequence (DNA): TGTGCCAGCAGTTTTGCGGGACAGGGGACCGAGGGATATGAGCAGTTCTTC.

On this clone: The identical CDR3 is also encoded by other nucleotide sequences in the sample. V usage is TRBV19 and J usage is TRBJ2-2; 7 positions match TRBD2. The CDR3 covers 15 residues. The germline V gene has CDR1 LNHDA and CDR2 SQIVND (reference sequence). Trimming removed 1 base from V and 3 bases from J; junction bases left unmatched: 2. The CDR3 nucleotides are TGTGCCAGTAGTATAGGCGGGAGCTACACCGGGGAGCTGTTTTTT. This encodes CASSIGGSYTGELFF. Looking up the rest from reference TRBV19 and TRBJ2-2 gives the full variable domain: DGGITQSPKYLFRKEGQNVTLSCEQNLNHDAMYWYRQDPGQGLRLIYYSQIVNDFQKGDIAEGYSVSREKKESFPLTVTSAQKNPTAFYLCASSIGGSYTGELFFGEGSRLTVL.

This sequence joins TRBV2 and TRBJ2-7, with 7 bases identical to TRBD1. J was trimmed by 0 bases and V by 8 bases; bases with no gene match: 7. The germline CDR1 and CDR2 sequences are SNHLY and FYNNEI. The CDR3 loop spans 14 amino acids. The chain's CDR3 is CASGLGQRSYEQYF. The CDR3 DNA reads as TGTGCCAGCGGTCTGGGACAGCGCTCCTACGAGCAGTACTTC.

The chain uses TRBV5-1 and TRBJ2-3, with 10 bases lining up with TRBD2. The junction had 5 bases not matched to a gene; V was cut back by 0 bases and J by 4 bases. Germline V gene lookup returns CDR1 SGHRS and CDR2 YFSETQ. The CDR3 has 16 residues. Written as DNA, the CDR3 is TGCGCCAGCAGCTTGGGGCCTAGCGGGAGCTCAGATACGCAGTATTTT. This translates into CASSLGPSGSSDTQYF.

The DNA for the CDR3 is TGTGCCACCTCGCCGACACAAGCATTTAATGAAAAACTGTTTTTT. Amino acid sequence: CATSPTQAFNEKLFF. This chain links TRBV6-5 with TRBJ1-4; D remains ambiguous. The germline V gene has CDR1 MNHEY and CDR2 SVGAGI. This CDR3 has 15 amino acids. V was pared by 10 bases and J by 4 bases, with 19 bases between.

In this sample, this clone turned up once. The chain links TRBV29-1 to TRBJ1-2; the match to TRBD1 covers 7 bases. The CDR3 is 13 residues long. Germline CDR1 reads SQVTM; CDR2 reads ANQGSEA. V lost 6 bases to trimming and J lost 2 bases; unmatched junction nucleotides: 6. The CDR3 sequence is CSVRGQTNYGYTF. DNA of the CDR3: TGCAGCGTCCGGGGACAGACAAACTATGGCTACACCTTC.

V and J are TRBV5-1 and TRBJ2-7, with D possibly being TRBD2 (5 bases). The CDR3 sequence is 14 residues long. The germline V gene encodes CDR1 SGHRS and CDR2 YFSETQ. V gave up 4 bases and J gave up 4 bases, with 15 bases separating them. The CDR3 loop reads CASSRDQDWYEQYF. The CDR3 region has the DNA TGCGCCAGCAGCAGAGACCAGGACTGGTACGAGCAGTACTTC. The full variable domain, with the rest looked up from reference TRBV5-1 and TRBJ2-7, is KAGVTQTPRYLIKTRGQQVTLSCSPISGHRSVSWYQQTPGQGLQFLFEYFSETQRNKGNFPGRFSGRQFSNSRSEMNVSTLELGDSALYLCASSRDQDWYEQYFGPGTRLTVT.

The V and J genes are TRBV19 and TRBJ1-2; 8 bases align to TRBD1. The length of the CDR3 is 13 residues. Germline V gene sequence: CDR1 LNHDA, CDR2 SQIVND (reference sequence). V was clipped by 5 bases and J by 4 bases; unmatched bases: 3. CDR3 DNA sequence: TGTGCCAGTAGTTTCCAGGGGGCCTATGGCTACACCTTC. Protein: CASSFQGAYGYTF.

The V call is TRBV5-5, the J call TRBJ2-2; D ambiguous. CDR3 length: 14 residues. Germline V gene lookup returns CDR1 SGHKS and CDR2 YYEKEE (reference sequence). Trimming removed 1 base at V and 3 bases at J, with 7 bases between. The CDR3 DNA reads as TGTGCCAGCAGCTTGCGAGTGGACACCGGGGAGCTGTTTTTT. It is translated as CASSLRVDTGELFF.

The rearrangement links TRBV7-3 to TRBJ2-3; a possible D gene is TRBD2 (6 bases). The CDR3 is made up of 14 amino acids. Trimming pared 5 bases from V and 4 bases from J, leaving 13 bases between. Germline CDR1 reads SGHTA; CDR2 reads FQGTGA. In nucleotides, the CDR3 is TGTGCCAGCAGCCCCCGAAGCGGGCCAGATACGCAGTATTTT. Translation: CASSPRSGPDTQYF. Combining the CDR3 with reference TRBV7-3 and TRBJ2-3 gives the whole variable domain GAGVSQTPSNKVTEKGKYVELRCDPISGHTALYWYRQSLGQGPEFLIYFQGTGAADDSGLPNDRFFAVRPEGSVSTLKIQRTERGDSAVYLCASSPRSGPDTQYFGPGTRLTVL.

V gene TRBV9 combines with J gene TRBJ2-1, with 9 bases that match TRBD1. There are 17 residues in the CDR3. Germline V CDR1 and CDR2: SGDLS, YYNGEE. With 3 bases clipped from V and 6 bases from J, the junction kept 13 bases outside the gene matches. This chain's CDR3 is CASSALRGTGFVNEQFF. The CDR3 coding sequence is TGTGCCAGCAGCGCTTTACGTGGGACAGGGTTTGTCAATGAGCAGTTCTTC.

V gene TRBV7-2 combines with J gene TRBJ2-1; 12 nucleotides agree with TRBD2. The CDR3 loop spans 16 amino acids. V trimming: 5 bases; J trimming: 5 bases; junction bases outside the gene matches: 7. Looked up from germline, CDR1 is SGHTA and CDR2 is FQGNSA. CDR3 protein: CASSRQGLAGHNEQFF. CDR3 bases: TGTGCCAGCAGCCGACAAGGACTAGCGGGGCACAATGAGCAGTTCTTC.

The rearrangement links TRBV5-1 to TRBJ2-7; 8 positions agree with TRBD2. V lost 4 bases to trimming and J lost 5 bases; unmatched junction nucleotides: 23. The length of the CDR3 is 19 residues. The V gene's germline CDR1 is SGHRS and CDR2 YFSETQ. CDR3 in DNA: TGCGCCAGCAGCCCCTCCTCTGGGACTAGTTCGATTCGGGGAGACGAGCAGTACTTC. Its protein is CASSPSSGTSSIRGDEQYF.

The V gene is TRBV6-5, the J gene TRBJ2-7, with D hard to call. V lost 7 bases, J lost 6 bases, and 10 bases lay in between. This CDR3 spans 11 amino acids. Germline lookup yields CDR1 MNHEY and CDR2 SVGAGI. The CDR3 reads CASTPPPEQYF. In nucleotides, the CDR3 is TGTGCCAGCACCCCGCCCCCCGAGCAGTACTTC.

This clone was seen just once. The rearrangement links TRBV6-5 to TRBJ1-1, with D maybe TRBD1 (5 bases). Trimming left V 6 bases short and J 6 bases short, with 17 bases between. The germline V gene encodes CDR1 MNHEY and CDR2 SVGAGI. The length of the CDR3 is 14 residues. The chain's CDR3 is CASRHQGGAPEAFF. CDR3 coding DNA: TGTGCCAGCAGACACCAGGGCGGGGCGCCTGAAGCTTTCTTT.

In DNA, the CDR3 is TGTGCCAGCAGAATCAGTTGGGGACTAGCGGCGTGGGTAGGTGATGAGCAGTTCTTC. Its translation: CASRISWGLAAWVGDEQFF. The J gene is TRBJ2-1, the V gene TRBV7-3; 11 nucleotides align to TRBD2. This CDR3 region has 19 residues. CDR1 is SGHTA, CDR2 FQGTGA, per germline. Trimming removed 6 bases from V and 8 bases from J; junction bases left unmatched: 21.